This T cell receptor beta chain was sequenced in a study of blood T cells in healthy people across ages. General study findings and limits: Age showed a roughly linear inverse relationship with TCR beta diversity per million T cells.

Alongside a J-beta primer mix, a sample-barcoded 5' primer served in a second PCR lasting about 7 to 11 cycles. The study obtained at least 2.5 million CDR3-containing paired-end reads from every sample. TCRdb passed the 5' RACE reads through MiXCR, listing each CDR3 protein once. The sample yields approximately 790,000 distinct CDR3 sequences, approximately 59% seen once. The CDR3 runs to 14 residues. As to this clonotype: What it binds is unknown. A much larger clone sits a single nucleotide away, making a read error possible.

The sequence was collected from a man aged 30 to 45 in good health. The rearrangement links TRBV12-1 to TRBJ2-4; the table names TRBD1, a call not compared with the DNA. The last part of the DNA fits TRBJ2-7 better; the J call may be wrong. TRBV12-1 is labeled a pseudogene. Source material: blood. The CDR3 loop reads CASSSTGEAYEQYF. CDR3 bases: TGTGCCAGCAGCTCGACAGGGGAGGCCTACGAGCAGTACTTC.